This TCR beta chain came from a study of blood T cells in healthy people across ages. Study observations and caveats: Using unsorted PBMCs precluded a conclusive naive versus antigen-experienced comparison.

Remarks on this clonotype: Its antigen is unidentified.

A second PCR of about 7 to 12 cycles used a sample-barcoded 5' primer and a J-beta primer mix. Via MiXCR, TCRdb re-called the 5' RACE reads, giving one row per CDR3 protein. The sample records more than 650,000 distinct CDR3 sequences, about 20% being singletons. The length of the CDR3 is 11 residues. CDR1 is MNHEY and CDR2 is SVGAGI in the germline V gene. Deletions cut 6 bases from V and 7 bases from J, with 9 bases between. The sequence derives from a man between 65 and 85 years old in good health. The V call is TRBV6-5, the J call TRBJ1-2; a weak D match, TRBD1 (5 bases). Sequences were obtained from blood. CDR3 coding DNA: TGTGCCAGCAGCCAAGGGGCTGGCTACACCTTC. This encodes CASSQGAGYTF.